The rows below give T cell receptor beta chains drawn from one sample of a study of blood T cells in healthy people across ages. TCRdb ran MiXCR on the 5' RACE reads and lists one entry per CDR3 protein. The sample yields some 760,000 distinct CDR3 sequences, around 25% seen once. These data also featured in a second study, about T cells of mothers and their children.

Sequences were obtained from blood. The receptors derive from a boy younger than 18 in good health. The CDR3 runs from the conserved cysteine through the conserved F or W. D genes are given only for firm matches. Expanded clones get a size class; other rows say once, few or many, or leave the size out.

length	D	V	J	size	CDR3	DNA
15	.	TRBV20-1	TRBJ2-7	.	CSARNGLALSYEQYF	TGCAGTGCTAGAAACGGGCTAGCGCTCTCCTACGAGCAGTACTTC
13	.	TRBV7-9	TRBJ2-7	.	CASSDAVGLEQYF	TGTGCCAGCAGCGATGCGGTAGGGCTCGAGCAGTACTTC
17	TRBD1	TRBV6-4	TRBJ2-1	.	CASSDSPGGPLYNEQFF	TGTGCCAGCAGTGACTCGCCAGGGGGCCCACTCTACAATGAGCAGTTCTTC
14	.	TRBV12-3/TRBV12-4	TRBJ2-4	.	CASSDDSSRDIQYF	TGTGCCAGCAGTGATGACTCCAGTAGGGACATTCAGTACTTC
14	.	TRBV6-5	TRBJ2-7	.	CASSYSSGPREQYF	TGTGCCAGCAGTTACTCGAGCGGTCCACGAGAGCAGTACTTC
15	.	TRBV25-1	TRBJ2-6	.	CASSEIGSGANVLTF	TGTGCCAGCAGTGAAATAGGGTCTGGGGCCAACGTCCTGACTTTC
16	.	TRBV7-2	TRBJ2-5	few	CASSLVVGMAQETQYF	TGTGCCAGCAGCTTAGTGGTAGGGATGGCACAAGAGACCCAGTACTTC
13	.	TRBV7-2	TRBJ1-2	few	CASSRRGYYGYTF	TGTGCCAGCAGCCGGAGGGGCTACTATGGCTACACCTTC
14	.	TRBV4-1	TRBJ1-2	.	CASSQVSGDGGYTF	TGCGCCAGCAGCCAAGTTTCAGGTGACGGTGGCTACACCTTC
13	.	TRBV29-1	TRBJ2-5	few	CSVSGLLSETQYF	TGCAGCGTTTCCGGGCTTTTGTCCGAGACCCAGTACTTC
15	TRBD2	TRBV7-9	TRBJ2-7	few	CASSSGLAGNYEQYF	TGTGCCAGCAGCTCGGGACTAGCGGGTAACTACGAGCAGTACTTC
10	.	TRBV20-1	TRBJ1-4	.	CSAAGEKLFF	TGCAGTGCTGCGGGGGAAAAACTGTTTTTT
16	TRBD1	TRBV2	TRBJ2-7	.	CAGSEGQGGSSYEQYF	TGTGCCGGCAGTGAGGGACAGGGCGGAAGCTCCTACGAGCAGTACTTC
10	.	TRBV7-9	TRBJ2-7	.	CASLPYERYF	TGTGCCAGCCTGCCCTACGAGCGGTACTTC
16	.	TRBV12-3/TRBV12-4	TRBJ2-6	few	CASSFLQGSGANVLTF	TGTGCCAGCAGTTTTCTTCAGGGATCTGGGGCCAACGTCCTGACTTTC
14	.	TRBV6-2/TRBV6-3	TRBJ1-1	.	CASTSFYLGVEAFF	TGTGCCAGCACTTCATTCTACTTGGGCGTTGAAGCTTTCTTT
16	TRBD2	TRBV7-8	TRBJ2-1	.	CASSGGELAGAGEQFF	TGTGCCAGCTCCGGGGGAGAGCTAGCGGGAGCAGGCGAGCAGTTCTTC
16	TRBD2	TRBV7-2	TRBJ2-7	.	CASSPSGTSGSYEQYF	TGTGCCAGCAGCCCCTCTGGGACTAGCGGATCCTACGAGCAGTACTTC